The text below deals with one TCR beta chain. Its antigen is not known. Both 60 Vbeta primers and 13 Jbeta primers went into the PCR. Here immunoSEQ multiplex PCR was the method, and the copy in TCRdb shows in-frame clones only, minus some. The table includes 200,000 to 250,000 clones, around 85% detected once. This record belongs to a study of cytomegalovirus exposure and HLA in healthy donors. Overall study results and limits: HLA-A and HLA-B allele assignments for most subjects were reportedly predicted accurately using TCR beta sequences.

This TCR was recovered from a human donor in good health. The sequenced sample consisted of PBMCs.

The DNA for the CDR3 is TGTGCCAGCACCTCCCAGGCTAGCGGATACACCGGGGAGCTGTTTTTT. Protein: CASTSQASGYTGELFF. The rearrangement joins TRBV28 to TRBJ2-2; 7 bases match TRBD2. The junction had 11 bases not matched to a gene; V was cut back by 7 bases and J by 3 bases. CDR3 length equals 16 residues. Germline CDR1 MDHEN, CDR2 SYDVKM.